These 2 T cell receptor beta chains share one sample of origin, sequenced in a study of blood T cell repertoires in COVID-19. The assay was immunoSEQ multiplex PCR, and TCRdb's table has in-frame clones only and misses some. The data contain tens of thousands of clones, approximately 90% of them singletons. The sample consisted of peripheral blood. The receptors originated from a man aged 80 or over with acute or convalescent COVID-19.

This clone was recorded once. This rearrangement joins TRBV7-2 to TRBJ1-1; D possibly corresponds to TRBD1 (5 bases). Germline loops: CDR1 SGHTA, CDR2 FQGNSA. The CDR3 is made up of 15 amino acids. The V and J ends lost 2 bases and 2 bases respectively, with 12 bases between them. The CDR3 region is CASSLKAGGNTEAFF. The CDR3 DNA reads TGTGCCAGCAGCTTAAAAGCGGGGGGAAACACTGAAGCTTTCTTT.

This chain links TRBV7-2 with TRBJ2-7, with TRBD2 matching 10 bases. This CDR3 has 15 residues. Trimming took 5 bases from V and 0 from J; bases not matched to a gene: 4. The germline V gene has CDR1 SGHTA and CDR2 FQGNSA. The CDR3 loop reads CASSVRTSGSYEQYF. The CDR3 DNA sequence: TGTGCCAGCAGCGTACGGACTAGCGGCTCCTACGAGCAGTACTTC.